Here is one TCR beta chain with its context. This specimen comes from a study of blood T cell repertoires in COVID-19. Study background: The samples span acute and convalescent COVID-19 from the United States, Italy and Spain. PBMCs, B-cell-depleted T cells, or T cells were the source of the cDNA or gDNA that made up the material.

Method: immunoSEQ multiplex PCR; TCRdb's copy keeps in-frame clones and lacks some. The sample lists about 270,000 clones, less than 90% occurring once. V lost 2 bases, J lost 3 bases, and 11 bases lay in between. Germline assignment: CDR1 SGHRS and CDR2 YFSETQ. The CDR3 is made up of 14 amino acids. Sequenced: peripheral blood. This clonotype was obtained from a man aged 60 to 69 who had recovered from COVID-19. The chain joins TRBV5-1 to TRBJ1-1, with unresolved D. This CDR3 is CASSFPGKDTEAFF. Written as DNA, the CDR3 is TGCGCCAGCAGCTTTCCGGGAAAGGACACTGAAGCTTTCTTT.